This T cell receptor (beta chain) was obtained from a study of T cell responses to AZD1222 COVID-19 vaccine. Study results and limitations: Baseline seropositives among AZD1222 recipients totaled only 6 or 7. All repertoire sampling was performed exclusively after the peak T cell response.

TCRdb's table, derived via immunoSEQ multiplex PCR, lists solely in-frame clones and lacks some. In the table there are roughly 89,000 clones, roughly 88% of which are singletons. The count of this clone is one. Its antigen is unknown. The CDR3 is made up of 16 amino acids. The trim removed 6 bases at V and 3 bases at J, leaving 10 bases unmatched. CDR1 SGHRS and CDR2 YFSETQ come from the germline V gene. V usage is TRBV5-1 and J usage is TRBJ1-4; 8 bases match TRBD1. The TCR sequence derives from an adult in good health. This specimen was peripheral blood, taken on day 0 of MenACWY control vaccination. CDR3 protein: CASKKDRVDPNEKLFF. As DNA, the CDR3 is TGCGCCAGCAAAAAGGACAGGGTGGACCCTAATGAAAAACTGTTTTTT. Based on the CDR3 plus reference TRBV5-1 and TRBJ1-4, the full variable domain is KAGVTQTPRYLIKTRGQQVTLSCSPISGHRSVSWYQQTPGQGLQFLFEYFSETQRNKGNFPGRFSGRQFSNSRSEMNVSTLELGDSALYLCASKKDRVDPNEKLFFGSGTQLSVL.